This T cell receptor beta chain appears in the sequencing data of a study of vaccination and CD4 T cells after COVID-19. For the study at large: The convalescents included six males and four females, and among them two were Hispanic while seven were Caucasian. Taking of post-vaccine samples occurred a median about 70 days after dose two (range 14 to 241). SARS-CoV-2, HCoV-NL63, HCoV-OC43 and HCoV-229E supplied the overlapping spike peptides used to stimulate cells.

The Oncomine TCR Beta short-read assay sequenced DNA from cultured CD4+ T cells. TCRdb recomputed calls from the PCR reads with MiXCR, one row per CDR3 protein. The table lists about 21,000 distinct CDR3 sequences, 44% of them singletons. Findings of the study overall: Post-vaccination, and not before, a median 86.3% of reactive clones appeared in convalescent patients.

Treatment described: roughly ten-day PBMC culture with coronavirus spike peptide pools or control peptides (ViraFEST assay). Germline assignment: CDR1 MDHEN and CDR2 SYDVKM. V gave up 7 bases and J gave up 6 bases, with 24 bases separating them. This CDR3 has 16 amino acids. To note about this clonotype: Its antigen is currently unknown.

The chain carries TRBV28 and TRBJ1-2; D ambiguous. The TCR originated in a human donor who had recovered from COVID-19. The sample here was CD4+ T cells from blood, cultured in vitro, taken before SARS-CoV-2 vaccination. For the CDR3, the DNA is TGTGCCAGCAAATATCCGGAGGGAAGTCCCGGGAATGGCTACACCTTC. It codes for CASKYPEGSPGNGYTF.